A single sample is the source of the 11 T cell receptor beta chains below, sequenced in a study of blood T cells in healthy people across ages. The use of a sample-barcoded 5' primer and a J-beta primer mix characterized a second PCR of about 6 to 12 cycles. TCRdb independently ran MiXCR on the 5' RACE reads; one entry per CDR3 protein. This sample has 600,000 to 800,000 distinct CDR3 sequences; over 40% occur once, and the top ten carry 13%. The specimen sequenced was blood. The receptors were gathered from a woman older than 75 in good health.

This chain connects TRBV7-2 to TRBJ2-3; unclear D gene. V lost 5 bases and J lost 0, with 9 bases in between. The germline V gene has CDR1 SGHTA and CDR2 FQGNSA. The CDR3 is made up of 14 amino acids. The CDR3 loop is CASSESHSTDTQYF. CDR3 DNA: TGTGCCAGCAGCGAAAGTCATAGCACAGATACGCAGTATTTT.

The chain joins TRBV28 to TRBJ2-7; 7 nucleotides agree with TRBD1. V lost 1 base to trimming and J lost 0 bases; unmatched junction nucleotides: 9. The germline V gene encodes CDR1 MDHEN and CDR2 SYDVKM. The CDR3 spans 17 residues. The chain's CDR3 is CASSLSSGQRSSYEQYF. The CDR3, as DNA: TGTGCCAGCAGTTTATCCTCGGGACAGCGGAGCTCCTACGAGCAGTACTTC.

The table lists this clonotype with many counts. CDR3 sequence: CSARGGRGRYGYTF. The CDR3 bases are TGCAGTGCTAGAGGCGGCAGGGGAAGGTATGGCTACACCTTC. The chain is built from TRBV20-1 and TRBJ1-2, with a weak D call TRBD1 (6 bases). The germline V and J ends were trimmed by 1 base and 5 bases, with 14 bases remaining between them. The germline V gene has CDR1 DFQATT and CDR2 SNEGSKA (reference sequence). This CDR3 has 14 residues.

This clonotype was recorded once. The V and J genes are TRBV12-3 or TRBV12-4 and TRBJ1-5; possible D gene TRBD1, 6 bases. V was clipped by 2 bases and J by 7 bases, with 15 bases between them. The CDR3 spans 15 residues. CDR3 sequence: CASSLYMGGGQPQHF. The CDR3 region has the DNA TGTGCCAGCAGTTTATATATGGGGGGCGGGCAGCCCCAGCATTTT.

This clonotype was observed a single time. V usage is TRBV21-1 and J usage is TRBJ2-4; the D call of TRBD2 is as the table states it, not checked on the DNA. TRBJ2-7 explains the end of the DNA better; the J call may be wrong. TRBV21-1 is designated a pseudogene. This CDR3 has 12 amino acids. The chain's CDR3 is CASNSRWSEQYF. The CDR3 region has the DNA TGTGCCAGCAACTCACGCTGGAGCGAGCAGTACTTC.

About this clonotype itself: It may be a read error: a sequence one base away is much more abundant. This rearrangement joins TRBV5-1 to TRBJ2-5; TRBD1 agrees at 10 bases. The V gene's germline CDR1 is SGHRS and CDR2 YFSETQ. Trimming took 4 bases from V and 11 from J; bases not matched to a gene: 17. This CDR3 is built from 16 residues. CDR3 in amino acids: CASSRTPGTGVNEQYF. The CDR3, as DNA: TGCGCCAGCAGCAGGACTCCGGGGACAGGGGTAAATGAGCAGTACTTC.

The chain joins TRBV6-1 to TRBJ2-1, with 10 nucleotides matching TRBD2. Germline lookup yields CDR1 MNHNS and CDR2 SASEGT. The CDR3 runs to 17 residues. V shed 6 bases, J shed 0 bases, and the junction held 8 bases outside the gene matches. The CDR3 protein is CASSDPSGGFSYNEQFF. Written as DNA, the CDR3 is TGTGCCAGCAGCGATCCTAGCGGGGGTTTCTCCTACAATGAGCAGTTCTTC.

Turning to this clonotype: Possible read error: a much larger clone is one base away. This rearrangement joins TRBV11-3 to TRBJ2-3; D unclear. This CDR3 comprises 13 residues. The germline V and J ends were trimmed by 3 bases and 5 bases, with 9 bases remaining between them. Germline values: CDR1 SGHNT, CDR2 YENEEA. The CDR3 loop reads CASSFAPLDTQYF. The CDR3, as DNA: TGTGCCAGCAGCTTCGCCCCGTTAGATACGCAGTATTTT.

The CDR3 DNA is TGCGCCAGCAGCTCACAGGGTTTCACCGGGGAGCTGTTTTTT. Translating gives CASSSQGFTGELFF. The chain joins TRBV5-1 to TRBJ2-2; tentatively, D is TRBD1 (6 bases). The germline V gene has CDR1 SGHRS and CDR2 YFSETQ. V lost 3 bases and J 4 bases, leaving 10 bases between the germline ends. There are 14 residues in the CDR3. The full variable domain, its missing parts supplied by reference TRBV5-1 and TRBJ2-2, is KAGVTQTPRYLIKTRGQQVTLSCSPISGHRSVSWYQQTPGQGLQFLFEYFSETQRNKGNFPGRFSGRQFSNSRSEMNVSTLELGDSALYLCASSSQGFTGELFFGEGSRLTVL.

There are many counts of this clonotype. The chain links TRBV7-2 to TRBJ1-2; TRBD1 agrees at 7 bases. Looked up from germline, CDR1 is SGHTA and CDR2 is FQGNSA. V dropped 2 bases and J dropped 8; count of bases not matched to a gene: 5. This CDR3 has 13 amino acids. The CDR3 loop reads CASSLYTGEGYTF. CDR3 nucleotides: TGTGCCAGCAGCTTATATACAGGGGAGGGCTACACCTTC.

The chain joins TRBV18 to TRBJ2-1, with 13 bases lining up with TRBD2. Germline values: CDR1 KGHSH, CDR2 LQKENI. Trimming removed 3 bases from V and 7 bases from J; junction bases left unmatched: 9. This CDR3 contains 17 residues. In DNA form, the CDR3 reads TGTGCCAGCTCACCCCGGACTAGCGGGGGTAGAATTAATGAGCAGTTCTTC. Its translation is CASSPRTSGGRINEQFF.